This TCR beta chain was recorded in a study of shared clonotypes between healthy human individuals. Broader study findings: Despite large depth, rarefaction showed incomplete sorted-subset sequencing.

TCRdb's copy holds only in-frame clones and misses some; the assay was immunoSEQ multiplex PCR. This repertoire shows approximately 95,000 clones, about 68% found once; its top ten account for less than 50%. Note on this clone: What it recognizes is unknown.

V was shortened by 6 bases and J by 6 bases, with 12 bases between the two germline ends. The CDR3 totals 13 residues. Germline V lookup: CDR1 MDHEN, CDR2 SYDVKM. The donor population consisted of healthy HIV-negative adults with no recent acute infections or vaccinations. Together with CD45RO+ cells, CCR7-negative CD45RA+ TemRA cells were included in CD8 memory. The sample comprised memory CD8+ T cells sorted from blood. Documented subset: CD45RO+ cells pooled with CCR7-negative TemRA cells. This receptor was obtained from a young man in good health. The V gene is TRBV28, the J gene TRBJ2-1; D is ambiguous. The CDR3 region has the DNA TGTGCCAGCAGCTCCGAGTTGGGCAATGAGCAGTTCTTC. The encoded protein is CASSSELGNEQFF.